This T cell receptor beta chain was documented in a study of blood T cells in healthy people across ages (dated by TCRdb to between 2014 and 2017). In terms of the full investigation: In model experiments, template switching captured about one uniquely barcoded TCR beta cDNA molecule for every two T cells. Using deep sequencing normalized with unique cDNA molecular identifiers, the study measured how TCR beta repertoire diversity changes with age. The donors were divided into four age groups: young (average around 17 years), middle-aged (about 39), aged (roughly 66) and long-lived (around 80). To avoid experimental bias, donors of different ages were spread randomly across the sequencing lanes. Using the same blood draw, the study looked at two additional independent replicas of 1 million unique cDNA reads for two donors, one aged 18 to 30 and the other aged 80 or older. General conclusions and limits of the study: The percentage of naive T cells measured by flow cytometry correlated strongly with observed TCR beta diversity. Estimates of total diversity based on one million sequenced T cells were regarded as lower bounds and as underestimates. As age increased, observed TCR beta diversity per million T cells dropped in a roughly linear way, and a significant reduction was already evident by age about 40. Because profiling used bulk unsorted PBMCs, naive and antigen-experienced compartments could not be compared conclusively. Because the CMV infection status of the donors was unknown, age-related changes in expanded clonotypes may potentially have been confounded. Compared with the aged group, more naive CD4+ T cells, fewer expanded clones and increased TCR diversity were shown by the long-lived group, suggesting age selection.

The method was 5' RACE. For sequencing, an Illumina HiSeq 2500 was employed. A second PCR of roughly 7 to 12 cycles was run with a J-beta primer mix and a sample-barcoded 5' primer. A template-switch 5' adaptor carrying 12 random nucleotides introduced a unique molecular identifier onto each TCR beta cDNA molecule. At least 3 million CDR3-containing paired-end reads were obtained from each sample. First-strand cDNA synthesis was performed from all RNA using the Mint cDNA synthesis kit, with priming by a TRBC-specific oligonucleotide. All cDNA was treated with uracil-DNA glycosylase and then went through a first 18-cycle PCR with the universal primers M1SS and BC2_uni_R. The authors' pipeline ran thus. Each sample was normalized by randomly selecting 1 million high-quality reads, each carrying a distinct molecular identifier. Instead of being binned into consensus sequences, reads that shared molecular identifiers were thrown out. CDR3 identification, clonotype clustering and error correction used MiTCR with a Q25 quality threshold and the strictest error-elimination algorithm. Lower-bound total TCR beta diversity was estimated with a nonparametric unseen species model using Euler transformation. The raw public reads went through TCRdb reprocessing: fastp at Q25, MiXCR clone calling, in-frame beta chains kept. A single entry per CDR3 protein holds the most common genes and DNA from its merged rows. The V and J calls were determined by TCRdb, not by the authors. The sample includes over a million distinct CDR3 sequences, with roughly 64% observed a single time. Over 5% of the sample is in the top ten clones.

Systemically healthy Caucasian individuals from Russia, approximately 39 in total and aged about 6 to 95 years, were included as donors. Around 9.7 milliliters of peripheral blood were collected from each donor into EDTA-treated Vacutainer tubes. Ficoll-Paque density-gradient centrifugation was used to isolate PBMCs, with at least 6 million per sample. Trizol reagent was used to extract total RNA from the PBMCs, yielding at least 5.5 micrograms per sample. For every donor, flow cytometry on a PBMC aliquot measured the percentage of naive CD45RAhigh/CD27high T cells. CDR1 and CDR2 were assigned from the germline V gene (reference sequence) as DFQATT and SNEGSKA. The CDR3 holds 14 amino acids from the cysteine to the phenylalanine. Only the CDR3 DNA is retained, 42 bases long and in frame from the first base. The junction carries 21 bases between V and J, which are trimmed by 5 bases and 8 bases respectively.

In regard to this clonotype: Its antigen is not yet known. No base-level quality is on record; no much larger clone is a single base apart.

The sequence was obtained from a man between 18 and 35 years old in good health. The rearranged chain carries TRBV20-1 and TRBJ1-2; the D gene remains uncertain. The specimen was blood. Read as DNA, the sequence is TGCAGTGCTCCGGAGAGACCCCAGAGACACGGCTACACCTTC. Its protein product is CSAPERPQRHGYTF.